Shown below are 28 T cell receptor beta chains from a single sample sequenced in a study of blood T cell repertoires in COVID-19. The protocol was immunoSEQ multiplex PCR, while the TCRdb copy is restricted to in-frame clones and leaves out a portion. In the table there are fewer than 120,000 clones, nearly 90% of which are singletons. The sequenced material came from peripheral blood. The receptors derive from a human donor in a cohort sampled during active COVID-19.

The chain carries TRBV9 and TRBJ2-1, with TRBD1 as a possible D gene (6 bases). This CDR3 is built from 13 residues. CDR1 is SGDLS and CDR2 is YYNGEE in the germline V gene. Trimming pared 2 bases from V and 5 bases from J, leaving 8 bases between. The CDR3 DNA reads TGTGCCAGCAGCGTGGACAGTAACAATGAGCAGTTCTTC. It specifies CASSVDSNNEQFF.

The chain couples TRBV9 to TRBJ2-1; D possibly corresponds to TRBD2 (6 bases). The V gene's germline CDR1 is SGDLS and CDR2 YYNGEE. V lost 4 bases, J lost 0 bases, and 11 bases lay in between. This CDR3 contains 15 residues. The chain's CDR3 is CASSRGGTSYNEQFF. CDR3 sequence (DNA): TGTGCCAGCAGCCGTGGGGGGACCTCCTACAATGAGCAGTTCTTC.

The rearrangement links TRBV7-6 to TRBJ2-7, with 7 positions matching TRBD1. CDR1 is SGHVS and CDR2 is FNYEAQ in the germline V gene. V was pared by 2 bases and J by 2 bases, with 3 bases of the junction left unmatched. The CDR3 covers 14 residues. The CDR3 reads CASSLWDRAYEQYF. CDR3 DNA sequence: TGTGCCAGCAGCTTATGGGACAGAGCCTACGAGCAGTACTTC. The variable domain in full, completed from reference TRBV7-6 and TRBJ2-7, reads GAGVSQSPRYKVTKRGQDVALRCDPISGHVSLYWYRQALGQGPEFLTYFNYEAQQDKSGLPNDRFSAERPEGSISTLTIQRTEQRDSAMYRCASSLWDRAYEQYFGPGTRLTVT.

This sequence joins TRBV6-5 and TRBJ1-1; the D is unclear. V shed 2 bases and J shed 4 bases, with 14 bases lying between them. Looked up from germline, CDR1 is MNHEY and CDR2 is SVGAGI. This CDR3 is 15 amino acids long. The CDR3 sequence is CASSYVQTVGTEAFF. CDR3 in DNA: TGTGCCAGCAGTTACGTACAGACCGTGGGCACTGAAGCTTTCTTT.

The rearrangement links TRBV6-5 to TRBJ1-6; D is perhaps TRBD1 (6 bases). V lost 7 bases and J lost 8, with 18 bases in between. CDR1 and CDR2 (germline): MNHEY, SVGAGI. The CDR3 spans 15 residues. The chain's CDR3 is CASTQSGTTDSPLHF. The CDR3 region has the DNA TGTGCCAGCACTCAGTCGGGGACAACGGATTCACCCCTCCACTTT.

CDR3 residues: CASRPPLGAGELFF. The DNA of the CDR3 is TGTGCCAGCAGGCCACCACTAGGTGCTGGGGAGCTGTTTTTT. V usage is TRBV28 and J usage is TRBJ2-2; D might be TRBD2 (5 bases). This CDR3 region has 14 residues. From germline, CDR1 is MDHEN and CDR2 SYDVKM. V lost 6 bases and J 8 bases, leaving 16 bases between the germline ends.

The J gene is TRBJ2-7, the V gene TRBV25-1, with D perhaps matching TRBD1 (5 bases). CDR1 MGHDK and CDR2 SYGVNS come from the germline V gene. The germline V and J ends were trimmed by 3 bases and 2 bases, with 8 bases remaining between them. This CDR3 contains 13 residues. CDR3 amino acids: CASSDQGTYEQYF. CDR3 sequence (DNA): TGTGCCAGCAGTGACCAGGGTACCTACGAGCAGTACTTC.

CDR3 DNA sequence: TGTGCCAGCAGCTTTGAACTCGGGGAGCAGTTCTTC. Residues: CASSFELGEQFF. The J gene is TRBJ2-1, the V gene TRBV11-3, with D unclear. The V and J ends lost 3 bases and 10 bases respectively, with 10 bases between them. The CDR3 has 12 amino acids. Germline V gives CDR1 SGHNT, CDR2 YENEEA.

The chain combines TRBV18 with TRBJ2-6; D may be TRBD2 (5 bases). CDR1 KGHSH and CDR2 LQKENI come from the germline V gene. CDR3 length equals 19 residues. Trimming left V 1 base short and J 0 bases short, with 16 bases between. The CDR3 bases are TGTGCCAGCTCACCACGGTTTCAATCGGGGAACTCTGGGGCCAACGTCCTGACTTTC. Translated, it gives CASSPRFQSGNSGANVLTF.

The CDR3 region has the DNA TGCAGCCCCCACCGGGACAGCGGAGGAGCTTTCTTT. It codes for CSPHRDSGGAFF. The J gene is TRBJ1-1, the V gene TRBV29-1, with 7 bases identical to TRBD1. The CDR3 consists of 12 residues. V was pared by 8 bases and J by 10 bases, with 13 bases of the junction left unmatched. Germline V gene sequence: CDR1 SQVTM, CDR2 ANQGSEA.

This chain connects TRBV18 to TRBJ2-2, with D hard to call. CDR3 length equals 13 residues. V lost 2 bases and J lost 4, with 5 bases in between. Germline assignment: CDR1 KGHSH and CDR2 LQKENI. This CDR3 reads CASSPGPTGELFF. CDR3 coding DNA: TGTGCCAGCTCACCAGGGCCCACCGGGGAGCTGTTTTTT.

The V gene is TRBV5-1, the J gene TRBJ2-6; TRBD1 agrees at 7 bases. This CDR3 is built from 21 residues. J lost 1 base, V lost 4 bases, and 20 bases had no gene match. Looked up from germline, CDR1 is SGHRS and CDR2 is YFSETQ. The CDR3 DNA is TGCGCCAGCAGCGGGACAGCGTTGGAGAATAGGGGCAATTCTGGGGCCAACGTCCTGACTTTC. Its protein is CASSGTALENRGNSGANVLTF.

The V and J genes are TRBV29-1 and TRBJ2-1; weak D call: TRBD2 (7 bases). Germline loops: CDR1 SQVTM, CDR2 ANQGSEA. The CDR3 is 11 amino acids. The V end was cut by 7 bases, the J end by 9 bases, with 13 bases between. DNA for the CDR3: TGCAGCGGCAAAAGGGGGGGTGAGCAGTTCTTC. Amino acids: CSGKRGGEQFF.

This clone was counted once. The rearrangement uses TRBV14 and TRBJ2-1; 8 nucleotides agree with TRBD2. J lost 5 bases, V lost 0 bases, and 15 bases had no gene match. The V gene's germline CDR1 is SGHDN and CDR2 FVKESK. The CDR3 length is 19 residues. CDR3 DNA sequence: TGTGCCAGCAGCCAAGATCGGGGAGGGCTAGCGGGCCCACACAATGAGCAGTTCTTC. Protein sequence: CASSQDRGGLAGPHNEQFF.

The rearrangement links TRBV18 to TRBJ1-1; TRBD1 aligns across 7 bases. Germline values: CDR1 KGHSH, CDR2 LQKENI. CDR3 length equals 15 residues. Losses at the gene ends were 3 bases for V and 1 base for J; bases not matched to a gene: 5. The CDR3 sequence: CASSPAGQPNTEAFF. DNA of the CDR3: TGTGCCAGCTCACCTGCGGGACAGCCGAACACTGAAGCTTTCTTT.

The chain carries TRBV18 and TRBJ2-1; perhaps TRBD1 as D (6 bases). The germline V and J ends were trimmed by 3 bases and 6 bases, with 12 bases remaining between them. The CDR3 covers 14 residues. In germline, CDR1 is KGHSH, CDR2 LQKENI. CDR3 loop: CASSPLEGGNEQFF. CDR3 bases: TGTGCCAGCTCACCCCTCGAAGGGGGCAATGAGCAGTTCTTC.

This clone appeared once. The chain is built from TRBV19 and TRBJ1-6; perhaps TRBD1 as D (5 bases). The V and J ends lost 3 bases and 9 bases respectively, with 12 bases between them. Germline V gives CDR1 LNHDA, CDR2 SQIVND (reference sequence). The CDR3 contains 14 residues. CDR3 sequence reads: CASSISMGGSPLHF. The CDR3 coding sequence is TGTGCCAGTAGTATCTCCATGGGGGGTTCACCCCTCCACTTT.

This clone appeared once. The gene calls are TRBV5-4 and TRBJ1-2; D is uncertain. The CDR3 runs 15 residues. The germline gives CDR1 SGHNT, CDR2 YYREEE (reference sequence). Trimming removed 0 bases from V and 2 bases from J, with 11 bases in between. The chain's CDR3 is CASSLGQTINYGYTF. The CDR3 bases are TGTGCCAGCAGCTTGGGTCAGACTATAAACTATGGCTACACCTTC.

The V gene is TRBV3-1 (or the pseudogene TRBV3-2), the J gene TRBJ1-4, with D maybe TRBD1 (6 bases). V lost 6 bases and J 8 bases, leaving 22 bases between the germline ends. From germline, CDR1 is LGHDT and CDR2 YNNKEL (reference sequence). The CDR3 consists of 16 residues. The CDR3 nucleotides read TGTGCCAGCAGGTCAGAGAGAGGGAGACAGGTAGAAAAACTGTTTTTT. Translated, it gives CASRSERGRQVEKLFF.

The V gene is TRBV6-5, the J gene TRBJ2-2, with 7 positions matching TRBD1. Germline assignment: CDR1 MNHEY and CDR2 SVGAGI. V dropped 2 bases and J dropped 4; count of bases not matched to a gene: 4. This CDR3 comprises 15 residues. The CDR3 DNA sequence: TGTGCCAGCAGTTACAGGGGGCCGGGCACCGGGGAGCTGTTTTTT. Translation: CASSYRGPGTGELFF.

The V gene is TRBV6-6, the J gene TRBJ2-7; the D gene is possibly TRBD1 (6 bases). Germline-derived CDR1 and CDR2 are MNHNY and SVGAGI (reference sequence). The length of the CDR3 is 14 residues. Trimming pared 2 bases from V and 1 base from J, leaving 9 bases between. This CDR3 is CASSYAQGSYEQYF. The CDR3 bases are TGTGCCAGCAGTTACGCACAGGGATCCTACGAGCAGTACTTC.

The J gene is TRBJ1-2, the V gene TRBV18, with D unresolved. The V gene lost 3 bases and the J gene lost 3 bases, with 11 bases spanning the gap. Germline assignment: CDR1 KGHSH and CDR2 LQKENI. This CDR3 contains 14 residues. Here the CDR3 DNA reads TGTGCCAGCTCACCCAGTGCGGCTGACTATGGCTACACCTTC. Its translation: CASSPSAADYGYTF.

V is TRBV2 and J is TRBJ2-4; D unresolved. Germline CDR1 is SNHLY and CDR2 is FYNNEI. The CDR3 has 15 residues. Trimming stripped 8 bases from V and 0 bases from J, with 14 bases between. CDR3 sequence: CASAAMNLAKNIQYF. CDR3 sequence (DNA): TGTGCCAGCGCGGCAATGAATCTAGCCAAAAACATTCAGTACTTC.

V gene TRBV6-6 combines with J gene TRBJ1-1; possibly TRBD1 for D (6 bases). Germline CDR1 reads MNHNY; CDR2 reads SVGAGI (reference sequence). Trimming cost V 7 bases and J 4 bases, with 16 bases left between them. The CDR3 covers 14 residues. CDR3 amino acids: CASTRGGAVTEAFF. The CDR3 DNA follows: TGTGCCAGCACCAGAGGGGGGGCGGTCACTGAAGCTTTCTTT.

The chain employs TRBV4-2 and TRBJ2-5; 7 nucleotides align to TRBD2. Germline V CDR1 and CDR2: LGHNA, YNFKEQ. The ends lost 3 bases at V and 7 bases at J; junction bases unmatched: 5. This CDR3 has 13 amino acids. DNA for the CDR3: TGTGCCAGCAGCCAGGGGGGGGAAGGGACCCAGTACTTC. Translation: CASSQGGEGTQYF.

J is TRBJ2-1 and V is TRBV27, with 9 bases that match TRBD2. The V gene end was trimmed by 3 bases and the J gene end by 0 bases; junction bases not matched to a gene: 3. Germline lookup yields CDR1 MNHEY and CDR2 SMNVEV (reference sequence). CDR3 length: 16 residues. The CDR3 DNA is TGTGCCAGCAGTTTTCTAGCGGGGAGCTCCTACAATGAGCAGTTCTTC. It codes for CASSFLAGSSYNEQFF.

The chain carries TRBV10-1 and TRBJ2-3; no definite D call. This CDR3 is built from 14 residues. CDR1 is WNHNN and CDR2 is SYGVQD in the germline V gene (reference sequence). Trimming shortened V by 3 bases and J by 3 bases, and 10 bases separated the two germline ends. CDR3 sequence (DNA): TGCGCCAGCAGTGATTCTCGTGTGACAGATACGCAGTATTTT. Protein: CASSDSRVTDTQYF.

The CDR3: CASSFLPLGQGETQYF. DNA of the CDR3: TGTGCCAGCAGTTTCCTCCCGTTGGGACAGGGAGAGACCCAGTACTTC. This rearrangement joins TRBV27 to TRBJ2-5; 9 nucleotides match TRBD1. CDR1 is MNHEY, CDR2 SMNVEV, per germline (reference sequence). The CDR3 extends over 16 amino acids. J was trimmed by 4 bases and V by 3 bases; bases with no gene match: 9.